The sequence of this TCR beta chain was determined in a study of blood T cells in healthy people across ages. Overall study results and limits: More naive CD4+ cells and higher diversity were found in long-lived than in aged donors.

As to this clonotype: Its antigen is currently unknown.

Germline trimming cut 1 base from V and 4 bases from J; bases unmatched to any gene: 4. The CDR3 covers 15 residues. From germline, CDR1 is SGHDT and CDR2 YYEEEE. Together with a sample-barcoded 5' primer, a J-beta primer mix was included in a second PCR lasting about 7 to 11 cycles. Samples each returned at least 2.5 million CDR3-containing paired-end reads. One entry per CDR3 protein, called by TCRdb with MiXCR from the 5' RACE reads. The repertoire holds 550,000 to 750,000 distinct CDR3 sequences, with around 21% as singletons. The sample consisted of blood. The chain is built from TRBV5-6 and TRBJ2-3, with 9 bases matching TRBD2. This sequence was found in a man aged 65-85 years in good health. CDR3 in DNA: TGTGCCAGCAGCTTGCAAGCGGGAGGTGCAGATACGCAGTATTTT. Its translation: CASSLQAGGADTQYF.